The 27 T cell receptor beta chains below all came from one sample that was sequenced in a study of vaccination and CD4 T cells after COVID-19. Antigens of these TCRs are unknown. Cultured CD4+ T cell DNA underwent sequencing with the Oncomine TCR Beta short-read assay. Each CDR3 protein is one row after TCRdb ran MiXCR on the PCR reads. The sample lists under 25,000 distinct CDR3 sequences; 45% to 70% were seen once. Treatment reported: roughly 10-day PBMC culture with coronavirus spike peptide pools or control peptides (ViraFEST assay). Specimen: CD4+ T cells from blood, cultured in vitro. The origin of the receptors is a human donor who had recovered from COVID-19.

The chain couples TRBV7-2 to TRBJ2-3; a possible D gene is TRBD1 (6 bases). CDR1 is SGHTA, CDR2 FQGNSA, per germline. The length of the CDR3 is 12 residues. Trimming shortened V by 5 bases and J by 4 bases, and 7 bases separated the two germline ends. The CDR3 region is CASSAGADTQYF. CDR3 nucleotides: TGTGCCAGCAGCGCAGGGGCAGATACGCAGTATTTT.

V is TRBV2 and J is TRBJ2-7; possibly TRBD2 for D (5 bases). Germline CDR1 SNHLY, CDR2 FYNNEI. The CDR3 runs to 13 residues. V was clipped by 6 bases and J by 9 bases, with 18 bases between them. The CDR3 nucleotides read TGTGCCAGCAGGGAGAGGGTGATCGGCGCGCAGTACTTC. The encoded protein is CASRERVIGAQYF.

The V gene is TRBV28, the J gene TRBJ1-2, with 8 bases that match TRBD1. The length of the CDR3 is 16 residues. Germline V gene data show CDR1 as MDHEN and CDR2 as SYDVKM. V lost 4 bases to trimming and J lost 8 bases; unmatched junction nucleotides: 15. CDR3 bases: TGTGCCAGCAGTTCGCGGACAGGGCGAGTGGGGGCAGGCTACACCTTC. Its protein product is CASSSRTGRVGAGYTF.

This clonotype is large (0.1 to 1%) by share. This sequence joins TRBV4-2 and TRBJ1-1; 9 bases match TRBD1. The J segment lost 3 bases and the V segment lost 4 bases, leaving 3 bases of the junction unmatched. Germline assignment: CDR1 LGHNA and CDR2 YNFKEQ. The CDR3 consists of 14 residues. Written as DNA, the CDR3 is TGTGCCAGCAGCCCGCGGACAGGGGACACTGAAGCTTTCTTT. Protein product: CASSPRTGDTEAFF.

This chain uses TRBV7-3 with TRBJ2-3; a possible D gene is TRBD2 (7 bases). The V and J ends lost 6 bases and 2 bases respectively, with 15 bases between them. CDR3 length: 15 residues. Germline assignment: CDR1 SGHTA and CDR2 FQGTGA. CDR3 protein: CASSLGGHFTDTQYF. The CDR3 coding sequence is TGTGCCAGCAGTCTCGGGGGGCACTTCACAGATACGCAGTATTTT.

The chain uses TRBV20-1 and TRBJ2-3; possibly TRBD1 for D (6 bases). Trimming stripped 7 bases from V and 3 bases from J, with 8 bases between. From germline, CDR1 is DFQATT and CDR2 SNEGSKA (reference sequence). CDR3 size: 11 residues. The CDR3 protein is CSVQGTDTQYF. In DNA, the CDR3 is TGCAGTGTTCAGGGGACAGATACGCAGTATTTT.

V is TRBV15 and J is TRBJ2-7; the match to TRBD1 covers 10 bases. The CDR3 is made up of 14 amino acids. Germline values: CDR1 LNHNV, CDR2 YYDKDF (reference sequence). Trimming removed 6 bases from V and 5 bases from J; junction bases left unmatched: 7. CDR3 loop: CATRRGQGSHEQYF. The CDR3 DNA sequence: TGTGCCACCAGGCGGGGACAGGGGTCCCACGAGCAGTACTTC.

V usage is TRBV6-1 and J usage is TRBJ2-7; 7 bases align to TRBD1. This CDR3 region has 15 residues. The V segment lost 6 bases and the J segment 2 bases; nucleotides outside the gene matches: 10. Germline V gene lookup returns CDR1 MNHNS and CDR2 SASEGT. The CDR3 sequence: CASRREGAQTYEQYF. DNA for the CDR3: TGTGCCAGCAGAAGAGAGGGGGCTCAAACCTACGAGCAGTACTTC.

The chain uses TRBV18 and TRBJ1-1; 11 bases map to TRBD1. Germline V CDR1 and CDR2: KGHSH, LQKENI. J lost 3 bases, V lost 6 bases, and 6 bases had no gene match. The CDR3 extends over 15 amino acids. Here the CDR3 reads CASSQGQGGDTEAFF. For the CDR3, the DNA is TGTGCCAGCTCCCAGGGACAGGGGGGAGACACTGAAGCTTTCTTT. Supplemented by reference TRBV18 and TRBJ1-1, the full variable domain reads NAGVMQNPRHLVRRRGQEARLRCSPMKGHSHVYWYRQLPEEGLKFMVYLQKENIIDESGMPKERFSAEFPKEGPSILRIQQVVRGDSAAYFCASSQGQGGDTEAFFGQGTRLTVV.

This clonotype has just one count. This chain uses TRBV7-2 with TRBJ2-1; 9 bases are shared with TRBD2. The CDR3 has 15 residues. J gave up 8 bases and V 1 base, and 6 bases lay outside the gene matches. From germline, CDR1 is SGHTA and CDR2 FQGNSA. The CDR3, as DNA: TGTGCCAGCAGCTTAGTTTTAGCGGGAGACCATGAGCAGTTCTTC. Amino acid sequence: CASSLVLAGDHEQFF.

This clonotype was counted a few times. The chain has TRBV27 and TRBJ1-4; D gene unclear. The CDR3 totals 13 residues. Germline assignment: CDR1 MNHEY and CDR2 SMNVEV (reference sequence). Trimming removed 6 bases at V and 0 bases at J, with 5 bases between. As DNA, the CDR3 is TGTGCCAGCAGGGCTGCAACTAATGAAAAACTGTTTTTT. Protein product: CASRAATNEKLFF.

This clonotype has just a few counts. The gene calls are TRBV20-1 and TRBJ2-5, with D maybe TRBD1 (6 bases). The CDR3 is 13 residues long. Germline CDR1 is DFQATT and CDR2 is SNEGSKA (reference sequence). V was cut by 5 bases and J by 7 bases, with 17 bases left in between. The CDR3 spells CSAYDRLSGTQYF. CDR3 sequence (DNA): TGCAGTGCTTACGACAGGTTGTCGGGGACCCAGTACTTC.

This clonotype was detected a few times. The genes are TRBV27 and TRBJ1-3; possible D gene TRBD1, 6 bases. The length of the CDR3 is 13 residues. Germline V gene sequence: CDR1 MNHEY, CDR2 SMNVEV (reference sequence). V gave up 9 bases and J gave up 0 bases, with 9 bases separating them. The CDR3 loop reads CASRGASGNTIYF. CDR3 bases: TGTGCCAGTAGGGGGGCCTCTGGAAACACCATATATTTT.

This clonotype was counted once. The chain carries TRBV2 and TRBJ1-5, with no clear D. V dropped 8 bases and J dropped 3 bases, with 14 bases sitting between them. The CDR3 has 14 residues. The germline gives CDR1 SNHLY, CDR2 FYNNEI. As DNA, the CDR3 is TGTGCCAGCTCGGCAGCGCGATTCAATCAGCCCCAGCATTTT. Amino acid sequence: CASSAARFNQPQHF.

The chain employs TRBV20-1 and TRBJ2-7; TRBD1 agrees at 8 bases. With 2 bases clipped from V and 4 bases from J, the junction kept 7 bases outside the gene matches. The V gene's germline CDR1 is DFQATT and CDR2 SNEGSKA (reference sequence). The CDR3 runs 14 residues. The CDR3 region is CSARPWTGMYEQYF. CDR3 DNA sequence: TGCAGTGCTAGACCTTGGACAGGGATGTACGAGCAGTACTTC.

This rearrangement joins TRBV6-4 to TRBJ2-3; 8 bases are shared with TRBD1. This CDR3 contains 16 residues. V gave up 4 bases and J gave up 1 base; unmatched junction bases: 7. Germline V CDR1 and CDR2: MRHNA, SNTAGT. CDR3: CASSVGAGGGTDTQYF. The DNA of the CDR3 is TGTGCCAGCAGTGTAGGCGCAGGGGGCGGCACAGATACGCAGTATTTT.

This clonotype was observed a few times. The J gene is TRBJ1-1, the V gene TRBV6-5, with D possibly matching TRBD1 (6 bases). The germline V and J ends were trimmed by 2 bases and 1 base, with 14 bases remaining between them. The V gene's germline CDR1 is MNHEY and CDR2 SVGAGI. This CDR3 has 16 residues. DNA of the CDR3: TGTGCCAGCAGTTACCGGGGGGCAGACAAGAACACTGAAGCTTTCTTT. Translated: CASSYRGADKNTEAFF.

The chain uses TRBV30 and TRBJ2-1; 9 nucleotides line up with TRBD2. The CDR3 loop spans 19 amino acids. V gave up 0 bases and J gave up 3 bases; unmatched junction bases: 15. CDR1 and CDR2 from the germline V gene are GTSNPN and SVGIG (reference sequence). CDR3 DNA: TGTGCCTGGAGTGTACCGAAGGGCGTAGCGGGAGCGGTCTACAATGAGCAGTTCTTC. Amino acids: CAWSVPKGVAGAVYNEQFF. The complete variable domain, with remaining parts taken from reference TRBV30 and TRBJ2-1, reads SQTIHQWPATLVQPVGSPLSLECTVEGTSNPNLYWYRQAAGRGLQLLFYSVGIGQISSEVPQNLSASRPQDRQFILSSKKLLLSDSGFYLCAWSVPKGVAGAVYNEQFFGPGTRLTVL.

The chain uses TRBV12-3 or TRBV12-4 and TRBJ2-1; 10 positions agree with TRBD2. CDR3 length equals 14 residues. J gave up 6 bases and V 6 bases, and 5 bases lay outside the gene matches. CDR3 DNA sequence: TGTGCCAGCAGCAGGACTAGCGGCAGCAATGAGCAGTTCTTC. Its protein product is CASSRTSGSNEQFF.

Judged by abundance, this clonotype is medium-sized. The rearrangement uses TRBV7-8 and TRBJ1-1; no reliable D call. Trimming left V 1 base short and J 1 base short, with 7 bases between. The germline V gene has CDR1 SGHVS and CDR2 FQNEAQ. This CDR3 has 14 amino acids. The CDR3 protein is CASSLVNRNTEAFF. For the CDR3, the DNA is TGTGCCAGCAGCTTAGTTAACAGGAACACTGAAGCTTTCTTT.

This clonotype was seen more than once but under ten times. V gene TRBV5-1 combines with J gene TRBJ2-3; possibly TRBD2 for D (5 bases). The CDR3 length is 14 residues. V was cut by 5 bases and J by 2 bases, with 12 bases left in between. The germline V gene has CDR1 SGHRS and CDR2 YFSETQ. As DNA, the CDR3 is TGCGCCAGCAGAATCGGACTGATCACAGATACGCAGTATTTT. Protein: CASRIGLITDTQYF. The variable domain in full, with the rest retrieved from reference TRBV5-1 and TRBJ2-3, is KAGVTQTPRYLIKTRGQQVTLSCSPISGHRSVSWYQQTPGQGLQFLFEYFSETQRNKGNFPGRFSGRQFSNSRSEMNVSTLELGDSALYLCASRIGLITDTQYFGPGTRLTVL.

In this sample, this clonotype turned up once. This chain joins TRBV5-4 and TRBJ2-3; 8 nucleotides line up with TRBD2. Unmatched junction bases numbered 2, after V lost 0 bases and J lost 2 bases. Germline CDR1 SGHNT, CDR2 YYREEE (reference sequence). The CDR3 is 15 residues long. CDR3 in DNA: TGTGCCAGCAGCTTGGATAGCGGGATCACAGATACGCAGTATTTT. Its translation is CASSLDSGITDTQYF.

DNA of the CDR3: TGTGCCAGTAGTACTCGAAACAGGGATCGCGGCTACACCTTC. Amino acid sequence: CASSTRNRDRGYTF. The V call is TRBV19, the J call TRBJ1-2; weak D call: TRBD1 (6 bases). The length of the CDR3 is 14 residues. The V and J ends lost 4 bases and 8 bases respectively, with 17 bases between them. Germline-derived CDR1 and CDR2 are LNHDA and SQIVND (reference sequence).

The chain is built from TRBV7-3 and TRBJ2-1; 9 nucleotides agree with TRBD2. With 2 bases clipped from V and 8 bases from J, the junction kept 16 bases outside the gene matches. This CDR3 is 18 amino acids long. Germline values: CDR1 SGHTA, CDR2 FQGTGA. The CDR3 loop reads CASSLQPVSTSGTDEQFF. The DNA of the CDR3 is TGTGCCAGCAGCTTACAGCCGGTTTCGACTAGCGGTACCGATGAGCAGTTCTTC.

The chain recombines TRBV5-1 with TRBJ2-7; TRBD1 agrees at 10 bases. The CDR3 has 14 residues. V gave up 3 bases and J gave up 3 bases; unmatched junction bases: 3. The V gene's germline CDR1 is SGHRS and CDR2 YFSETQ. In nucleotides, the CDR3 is TGCGCCAGCAGCTGGAGGACAGGGGGCTACGAGCAGTACTTC. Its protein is CASSWRTGGYEQYF. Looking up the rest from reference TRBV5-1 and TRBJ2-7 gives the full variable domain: KAGVTQTPRYLIKTRGQQVTLSCSPISGHRSVSWYQQTPGQGLQFLFEYFSETQRNKGNFPGRFSGRQFSNSRSEMNVSTLELGDSALYLCASSWRTGGYEQYFGPGTRLTVT.

The CDR3 region is CASRRSSEGNSPLHF. DNA of the CDR3: TGTGCCAGCAGGCGGTCCTCCGAAGGGAATTCACCCCTCCACTTT. The V and J genes are TRBV6-2 or TRBV6-3 and TRBJ1-6; D remains unclear. Trimming took off 6 bases at V and 7 bases at J, with 16 bases between the two ends. The germline V gene encodes CDR1 MNHEY and CDR2 SVGEGT. This CDR3 is built from 15 residues.

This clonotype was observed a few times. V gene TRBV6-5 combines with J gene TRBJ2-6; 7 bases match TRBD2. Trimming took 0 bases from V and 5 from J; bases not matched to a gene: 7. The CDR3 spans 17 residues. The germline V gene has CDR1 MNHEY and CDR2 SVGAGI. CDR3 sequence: CASSYSGWGGRANVLTF. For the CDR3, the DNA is TGTGCCAGCAGTTACTCCGGTTGGGGGGGTAGGGCCAACGTCCTGACTTTC.